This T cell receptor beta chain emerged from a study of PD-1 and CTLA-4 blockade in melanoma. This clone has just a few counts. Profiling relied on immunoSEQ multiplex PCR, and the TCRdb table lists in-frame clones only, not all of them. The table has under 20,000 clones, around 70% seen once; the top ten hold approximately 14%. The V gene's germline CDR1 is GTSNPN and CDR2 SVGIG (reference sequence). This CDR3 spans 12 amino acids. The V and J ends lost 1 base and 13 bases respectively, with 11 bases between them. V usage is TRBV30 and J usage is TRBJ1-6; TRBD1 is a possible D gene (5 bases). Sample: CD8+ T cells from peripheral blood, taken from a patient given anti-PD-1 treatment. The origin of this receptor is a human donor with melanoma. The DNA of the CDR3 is TGTGCCTGGAGTGACACAGGTCCCCCCCTCCACTTT. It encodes CAWSDTGPPLHF.